This TCR beta chain derives from a study of T-cell memory formation after mild COVID-19 (dated by TCRdb to the early 2020s). Concerning the study at large: TCR sequence clusters from the two donors were largely donor specific. The cohort comprised two young, previously healthy adult volunteers, one female and one male. Longitudinal TCRalpha and TCRbeta repertoire sequencing tracked T-cell clones expanding and contracting after mild COVID-19 in a couple of donors. Beyond this particular receptor, the publication reports: Whether the second-wave clones peaking on day 37 were SARS-CoV-2 specific was not confirmed. Contracting CD4+ clones were located mainly in the CM and EM memory subsets, whereas CD8+ clones were found to be enriched in EMRA. Clones contracting from day 15 to 85 had balanced CD4/CD8 phenotypes, while a second wave expanding from day 15 to 37 was biased towards CD4+. Some responding clones were detected in pre-infection memory, which suggested that pre-existing cross-reactive memory T cells had joined the SARS-CoV-2 response. The study included only a couple of mild cases, and larger cohorts that include severe cases with pre-infection samples were judged to be necessary.

Instrument used: Illumina NovaSeq 6000. TCRalpha and TCRbeta cDNA libraries were built by 5'RACE with constant-segment primers, adding sample barcodes and unique molecular identifiers. RNA was extracted from every sample with Trizol reagent. Libraries were amplified in two PCR steps, with a second sample barcode and Illumina TruSeq adapters added in the second step. The libraries were sequenced on an Illumina NovaSeq using 2 x 150 bp paired-end reads. In the original analysis: The reads were demultiplexed and collapsed into UMI-guided consensus sequences using migec v1.2.7. Using mixcr v2.1.11, the UMI consensuses were aligned to TRA and TRB V and J templates and assembled into clonotypes. Expanded or contracted clonotypes were those called significant by both edgeR and NoisET, with noise models trained on biological replicates. For edgeR calls, the cutoffs were a false discovery rate-adjusted p below 0.01 and a log2 fold-change threshold of 1. As an exploratory analysis of dynamics, max-normalized trajectories of the 1000 most abundant clonotypes were examined with PCA combined with hierarchical clustering. The CD4 or CD8 phenotype of responding clones was assigned using the separately sequenced CD4+ and CD8+ repertoires. The public reads were run again by TCRdb, first through fastp at Q25 and then through MiXCR, and only productive beta chains were kept. Every entry covers one CDR3 protein and lists the most common genes and DNA from its rows. Clone size and V and J calls follow TCRdb, not the original study. Recorded for this sample are 380,000 or so distinct CDR3 sequences; approximately 15% of them occurred a single time. Under 25% of the sample goes to the ten largest clones.

The germline V gene (reference sequence) yields LGHDT for CDR1 and YNNKEL for CDR2. The CDR3 runs 17 residues from the cysteine to the phenylalanine. The sequence is cut down to CDR3 DNA, 51 bases in frame from base 1. V trim: 1 base; J trim: 9 bases; unmatched bases: 13. Ficoll-Paque density gradient centrifugation was used to isolate PBMCs. Concerning this clonotype: The antigen it recognizes is unknown. One base away there is no much larger clone; base qualities are not given.

This chain is built from TRBV3-1 and TRBJ1-5; 9 of the junction bases match TRBD1. This clonotype was sampled from a man between 18 and 35 years old who had mild COVID-19 (a few samples of this study predate the infection). The sample titles of this study are shuffled in the database, so cell type and time point are left out; the donor was told from shared clones. The sequenced sample consisted of PBMCs or a T cell subset sorted from them (not recorded which). CDR3 protein: CASSQGQGESIPSPQHF. At the DNA level, the sequence is TGTGCCAGCAGCCAAGGACAGGGGGAATCTATTCCATCGCCCCAGCATTTT.